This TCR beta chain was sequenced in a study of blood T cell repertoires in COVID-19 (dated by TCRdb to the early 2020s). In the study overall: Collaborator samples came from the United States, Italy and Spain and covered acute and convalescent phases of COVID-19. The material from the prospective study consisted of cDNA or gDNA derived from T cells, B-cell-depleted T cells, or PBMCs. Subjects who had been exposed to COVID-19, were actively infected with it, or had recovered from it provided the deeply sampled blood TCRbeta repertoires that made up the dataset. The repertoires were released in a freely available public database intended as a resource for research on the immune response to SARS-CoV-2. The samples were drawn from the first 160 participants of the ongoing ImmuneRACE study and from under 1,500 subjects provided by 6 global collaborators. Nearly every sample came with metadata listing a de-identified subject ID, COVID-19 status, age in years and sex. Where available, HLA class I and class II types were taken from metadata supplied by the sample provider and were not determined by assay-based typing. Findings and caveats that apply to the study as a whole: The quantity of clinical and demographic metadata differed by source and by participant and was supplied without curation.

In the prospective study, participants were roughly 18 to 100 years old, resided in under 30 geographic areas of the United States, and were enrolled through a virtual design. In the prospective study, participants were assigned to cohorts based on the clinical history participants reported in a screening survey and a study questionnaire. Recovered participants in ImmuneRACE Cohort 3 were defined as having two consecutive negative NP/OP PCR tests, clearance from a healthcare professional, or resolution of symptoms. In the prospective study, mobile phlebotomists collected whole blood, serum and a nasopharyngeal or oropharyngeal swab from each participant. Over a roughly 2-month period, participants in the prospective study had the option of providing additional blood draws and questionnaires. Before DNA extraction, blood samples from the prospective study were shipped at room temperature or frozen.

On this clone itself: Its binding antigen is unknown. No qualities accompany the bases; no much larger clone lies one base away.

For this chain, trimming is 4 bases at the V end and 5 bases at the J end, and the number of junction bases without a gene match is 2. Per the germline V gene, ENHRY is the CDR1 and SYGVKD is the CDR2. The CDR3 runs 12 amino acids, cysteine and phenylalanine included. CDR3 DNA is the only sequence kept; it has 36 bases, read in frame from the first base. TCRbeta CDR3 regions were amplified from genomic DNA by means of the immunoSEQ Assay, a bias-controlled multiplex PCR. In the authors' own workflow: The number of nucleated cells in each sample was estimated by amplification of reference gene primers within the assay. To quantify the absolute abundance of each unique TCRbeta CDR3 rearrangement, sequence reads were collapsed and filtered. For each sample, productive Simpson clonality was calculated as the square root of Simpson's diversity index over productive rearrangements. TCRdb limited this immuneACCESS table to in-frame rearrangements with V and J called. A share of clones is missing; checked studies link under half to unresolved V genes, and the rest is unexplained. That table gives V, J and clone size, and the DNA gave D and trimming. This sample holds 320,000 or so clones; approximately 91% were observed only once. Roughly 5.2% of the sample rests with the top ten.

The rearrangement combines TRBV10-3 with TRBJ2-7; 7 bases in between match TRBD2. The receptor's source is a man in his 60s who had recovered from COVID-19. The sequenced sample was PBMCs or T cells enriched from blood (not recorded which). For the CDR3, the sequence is CAISAGGNEQYF. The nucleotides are TGTGCCATCAGTGCGGGAGGAAACGAGCAGTACTTC.